Included here is one T cell receptor beta chain sequence, with context. This sample was taken from a study of CD8 T cells in Susac syndrome. An amount of RNA that ranged from about 0.45 to 1 ug was reverse transcribed with random hexamers. Coverage of TCR beta CDR3 amplification by immunoSEQ multiplex PCR extended to 54 Vbeta and 13 Jbeta. TCRdb called the immunoSEQ multiplex PCR reads again in MiXCR, with one record for every CDR3 protein. The repertoire consists of 100,000 to 150,000 distinct CDR3 sequences, with more than 90% occurring once and the leading ten covering around 0.078%. Trimming stripped 5 bases from V and 10 bases from J, with 21 bases between. This CDR3 region has 15 residues. CDR1 SGHTA and CDR2 FQGNSA come from the germline V gene.

The sequence came from a human donor in good health. Sequenced: CD4+ T cells from PBMCs. The chain employs TRBV7-2 and TRBJ2-1, with D possibly being TRBD2 (5 bases). The CDR3 protein is CASSPRGLGGGEQFF. CDR3 in DNA: TGTGCCAGCAGCCCACGGGGTTTAGGCGGAGGCGAGCAGTTCTTC.